Presented here are 29 T cell receptor beta chains from one specimen sequenced in a study of spatial heterogeneity in lung cancer. TCRdb redid the calling of the 5' RACE reads with MiXCR, one entry per CDR3 protein. Among about 23,000 distinct CDR3 sequences, approximately 4.7% were seen once, and the ten largest hold 4% to 6.5%. Time point here: sample taken at primary tumor resection. The specimen comprised PBMCs, sampled at surgery. These receptors were collected from a male donor with early-stage non-small cell lung cancer.

This clonotype was seen at least ten times. The V call is TRBV12-3 or TRBV12-4, the J call TRBJ2-7; a possible D gene is TRBD1 (6 bases). V shed 6 bases and J shed 2 bases, with 11 bases lying between them. CDR3 size: 13 residues. CDR3 amino acids: CASSLTGTYEQYF. The CDR3 DNA reads as TGTGCCAGCAGCCTCACAGGGACCTACGAGCAGTACTTC.

This clonotype was recorded at least ten times. The chain combines TRBV10-3 with TRBJ2-1; no reliable D call. The germline V and J ends were trimmed by 4 bases and 6 bases, with 10 bases remaining between them. The CDR3 length is 13 residues. CDR1 is ENHRY and CDR2 is SYGVKD in the germline V gene. The CDR3 sequence is CAISVLAANEQFF. The CDR3 DNA reads TGTGCCATCAGTGTTTTGGCGGCCAATGAGCAGTTCTTC.

This clonotype was seen ten or more times. This chain uses TRBV11-2 with TRBJ2-3; D might be TRBD2 (6 bases). Germline CDR1 and CDR2: SGHAT and FQNNGV. This CDR3 is built from 14 residues. V lost 5 bases and J lost 6, with 15 bases in between. This CDR3 reads CASSRDFGRDTQYF. The CDR3 DNA follows: TGTGCCAGCAGCCGGGACTTCGGCCGGGATACGCAGTATTTT. Full variable domain (remainder filled in from reference TRBV11-2 and TRBJ2-3): EAGVAQSPRYKIIEKRQSVAFWCNPISGHATLYWYQQILGQGPKLLIQFQNNGVVDDSQLPKDRFSAERLKGVDSTLKIQPAKLEDSAVYLCASSRDFGRDTQYFGPGTRLTVL.

This clonotype was found many times. The gene calls are TRBV6-1 and TRBJ2-5, with TRBD2 identical over 7 bases. This CDR3 contains 17 residues. From germline, CDR1 is MNHNS and CDR2 SASEGT. Unmatched junction bases numbered 15, after V lost 6 bases and J lost 2 bases. CDR3 nucleotides: TGTGCCAGCAGGTCGAGAGGACTAGTGCTTTTACAAGAGACCCAGTACTTC. Residues: CASRSRGLVLLQETQYF.

This clonotype was seen many times. V and J are TRBV7-9 and TRBJ2-1; D remains ambiguous. Germline-derived CDR1 and CDR2 are SEHNR and FQNEAQ (reference sequence). The V end was cut by 1 base, the J end by 2 bases, with 12 bases between. The CDR3 extends over 16 amino acids. The CDR3 is CASSLVYQYTYNEQFF. The CDR3 DNA reads TGTGCCAGCAGCTTAGTCTACCAGTATACCTACAATGAGCAGTTCTTC.

This clonotype was counted at least ten times. The genes are TRBV6-5 and TRBJ2-3; TRBD2 aligns across 12 bases. Per the germline V gene, CDR1 is MNHEY and CDR2 is SVGAGI. Trimming took 4 bases from V and 2 from J; bases not matched to a gene: 4. The CDR3 length is 16 residues. CDR3 protein: CASSSSGRAPTDTQYF. DNA of the CDR3: TGTGCCAGCAGTTCTAGCGGGAGGGCCCCCACAGATACGCAGTATTTT.

This clonotype has at least ten counts. V is TRBV28 and J is TRBJ2-7, with TRBD1 identical over 8 bases. J lost 2 bases, V lost 3 bases, and 6 bases had no gene match. The CDR3 covers 15 residues. Germline V gene lookup returns CDR1 MDHEN and CDR2 SYDVKM. DNA of the CDR3: TGTGCCAGCAGTTTCGGGACAGGAATTGCCTACGAGCAGTACTTC. This encodes CASSFGTGIAYEQYF.

This clonotype was seen many times. The chain is built from TRBV12-3 or TRBV12-4 and TRBJ2-7; D is perhaps TRBD2 (5 bases). The germline V and J ends were trimmed by 6 bases and 2 bases, with 11 bases remaining between them. The CDR3 has 13 residues. This CDR3 is CASRDSMAYEQYF. The CDR3 DNA is TGTGCCAGCAGGGACTCCATGGCCTACGAGCAGTACTTC.

This clonotype was found many times. This chain links TRBV10-3 with TRBJ1-2; no firm D call. With 3 bases removed from V and 1 base from J, the gap between germline ends came to 6 bases. This CDR3 is 13 amino acids long. Germline V gene sequence: CDR1 ENHRY, CDR2 SYGVKD. The CDR3 DNA reads TGTGCCATCAGTGATCCGCTTAACTATGGCTACACCTTC. This encodes CAISDPLNYGYTF.

There are many counts of this clonotype. The J gene is TRBJ2-2, the V gene TRBV4-3; D may be TRBD1 (5 bases). V was trimmed by 0 bases and J by 2 bases, leaving 10 bases between them. Germline V CDR1 and CDR2: LGHNA, YSLEER. The CDR3 is 16 residues long. The CDR3 nucleotides are TGCGCCAGCAGCCAAGATCAAGGACACAACACCGGGGAGCTGTTTTTT. Amino acids: CASSQDQGHNTGELFF.

Relative to its sample, this clonotype is medium-sized. V and J are TRBV24-1 and TRBJ1-5; the D is unclear. Germline CDR1 and CDR2: KGHDR and SFDVKD. The CDR3 consists of 14 residues. With 6 bases removed from V and 5 bases from J, the gap between germline ends came to 13 bases. CDR3: CATSPAKVDQPQHF. Written as DNA, the CDR3 is TGTGCCACCAGTCCCGCCAAGGTCGATCAGCCCCAGCATTTT.

This clonotype appeared many times. This sequence joins TRBV7-8 and TRBJ2-7; TRBD1 matches at 12 bases. CDR3 length: 17 amino acids. After removal of 1 base from V and 9 bases from J, the junction contained 13 bases not matched to a gene. CDR1 and CDR2 (germline): SGHVS, FQNEAQ. CDR3 region: CASSLGFRDRGRRGQYF. CDR3 bases: TGTGCCAGCAGCTTAGGGTTCCGGGACAGGGGGCGCCGTGGGCAGTACTTC.

This clonotype was counted many times. The junction departs from germline at one end; a sequencing error may be responsible. The chain joins TRBV10-3 to TRBJ1-3; unclear D gene. Per germline, CDR1 ENHRY and CDR2 SYGVKD. The CDR3 totals 15 residues. The CDR3, as DNA: TGTGCCATCAGTGAGTGGGCAACCTCTGGGAACACCATATATTTT. Amino acids: CAISEWATSGNTIYF.

The V and J genes are TRBV6-5 and TRBJ2-7, with TRBD2 identical over 14 bases. This CDR3 region has 18 residues. CDR1 and CDR2 from the germline V gene are MNHEY and SVGAGI. Trimming removed 0 bases from V and 6 bases from J; junction bases left unmatched: 10. The CDR3 DNA is TGTGCCAGCAGTTACTCGATCGGGACTAGCGGGAGAAAGGGCGAGCAGTACTTC. Translation: CASSYSIGTSGRKGEQYF.

The sample holds many counts of this clonotype. The chain recombines TRBV24-1 with TRBJ1-5; possibly TRBD1 for D (5 bases). Germline V lookup: CDR1 KGHDR, CDR2 SFDVKD. The V end lost 4 bases, the J end lost 4 bases, and 13 bases lay between the germline ends. This CDR3 spans 15 amino acids. Here the CDR3 DNA reads TGTGCCACCAGTGACCCCGGGCGGGGGAATCAGCCCCAGCATTTT. Translation gives CATSDPGRGNQPQHF.

This clonotype was found many times. This chain joins TRBV12-3 or TRBV12-4 and TRBJ2-3; the D is unclear. V gave up 6 bases and J gave up 3 bases, with 4 bases separating them. The CDR3 has 11 residues. CDR3 loop: CASRSTDTQYF. CDR3 coding DNA: TGTGCCAGCAGGAGTACAGATACGCAGTATTTT.

By share, this clonotype counts as medium-sized (0.01 to 0.1%). The chain joins TRBV6-6 to TRBJ1-5; D ambiguous. V was shortened by 7 bases and J by 11 bases, with 18 bases between the two germline ends. This CDR3 comprises 13 residues. Germline-derived CDR1 and CDR2 are MNHNY and SVGAGI (reference sequence). The DNA for the CDR3 is TGTGCCAGCACCCTTGGGTCCTATGAAGCCCAGCATTTT. This codes for CASTLGSYEAQHF.

This clonotype is medium-sized. The chain links TRBV29-1 to TRBJ2-7; TRBD2 aligns across 11 bases. The CDR3 contains 15 residues. With 2 bases clipped from V and 2 bases from J, the junction kept 5 bases outside the gene matches. Germline CDR1 reads SQVTM; CDR2 reads ANQGSEA. The CDR3 DNA is TGCAGCGTTGAAAAAGGGACTAGCGGTGCCTACGAGCAGTACTTC. Translating gives CSVEKGTSGAYEQYF.

This clonotype showed up many times. The genes are TRBV5-6 and TRBJ2-1; 8 nucleotides match TRBD2. Unmatched junction bases numbered 15, after V lost 4 bases and J lost 12 bases. Germline V CDR1 and CDR2: SGHDT, YYEEEE. This CDR3 has 15 amino acids. CDR3 in amino acids: CASSAAGLVSVWQFF. DNA of the CDR3: TGTGCCAGCAGCGCGGCGGGACTAGTCTCTGTCTGGCAGTTCTTC.

This clonotype was observed many times. V gene TRBV20-1 combines with J gene TRBJ2-7; D unresolved. In germline, CDR1 is DFQATT, CDR2 SNEGSKA (reference sequence). There are 12 residues in the CDR3. V was clipped by 3 bases and J by 1 base, with 7 bases between them. The CDR3: CSARAQSYEQYF. CDR3 bases: TGCAGTGCTAGGGCCCAGTCCTACGAGCAGTACTTC.

Many counts were recorded for this clonotype. The rearrangement links TRBV12-3 or TRBV12-4 to TRBJ2-7; possibly TRBD2 for D (7 bases). CDR3 length equals 14 residues. V lost 9 bases, J lost 4 bases, and 19 bases lay in between. The CDR3 region is CASQESGGVYEQYF. CDR3 sequence (DNA): TGTGCCAGTCAAGAATCGGGGGGCGTGTACGAGCAGTACTTC.

This clonotype showed up many times. The gene calls are TRBV11-2 and TRBJ2-1; the match to TRBD2 covers 11 bases. The V and J ends lost 4 bases and 8 bases, in that order; junction bases with no gene match: 7. This CDR3 spans 15 amino acids. Germline V CDR1 and CDR2: SGHAT, FQNNGV. CDR3 sequence (DNA): TGTGCCAGCAGCTCGACTAGCGGGATATCTGATGAGCAGTTCTTC. It encodes CASSSTSGISDEQFF.

This clonotype was seen many times. This rearrangement joins TRBV19 to TRBJ2-5, with D uncertain. V dropped 3 bases and J dropped 2 bases, with 7 bases sitting between them. The CDR3 spans 13 residues. Germline V gene lookup returns CDR1 LNHDA and CDR2 SQIVND (reference sequence). The CDR3 loop reads CASSITVQETQYF. In DNA form, the CDR3 reads TGTGCCAGTAGTATCACAGTACAAGAGACCCAGTACTTC. Full variable domain (rest looked up from reference TRBV19 and TRBJ2-5): DGGITQSPKYLFRKEGQNVTLSCEQNLNHDAMYWYRQDPGQGLRLIYYSQIVNDFQKGDIAEGYSVSREKKESFPLTVTSAQKNPTAFYLCASSITVQETQYFGPGTRLLVL.

This clonotype was counted ten times or more. This chain links TRBV3-1 with TRBJ2-3; 9 positions agree with TRBD2. Germline CDR1 and CDR2: LGHDT and YNNKEL (reference sequence). The CDR3 totals 18 residues. V lost 4 bases, J lost 4 bases, and 15 bases stayed unmatched. The CDR3 DNA is TGTGCCAGCAGCCTCCGACAGGCAGCGGGGGGAGAAGCAGATACGCAGTATTTT. This encodes CASSLRQAAGGEADTQYF.

This clonotype was seen many times. The chain carries TRBV6-5 and TRBJ2-2; weak D call: TRBD2 (6 bases). The germline V gene has CDR1 MNHEY and CDR2 SVGAGI. CDR3 size: 15 residues. V lost 2 bases and J 5 bases, leaving 12 bases between the germline ends. The CDR3 coding sequence is TGTGCCAGCAGTTACCAGAGTGGGAGGACCGGGGAGCTGTTTTTT. It is translated as CASSYQSGRTGELFF.

The chain employs TRBV20-1 and TRBJ1-6; D perhaps matches TRBD1 (5 bases). Trimming pared 0 bases from V and 10 bases from J, leaving 22 bases between. The CDR3 covers 17 residues. CDR1 is DFQATT and CDR2 is SNEGSKA in the germline V gene (reference sequence). The CDR3 nucleotides read TGCAGTGCTAGAGATAGCTCCGTCGGGACGGAGCACTCACCCCTCCACTTT. Its protein is CSARDSSVGTEHSPLHF.

This clonotype appeared many times. The chain combines TRBV28 with TRBJ1-2; no definite D call. V dropped 7 bases and J dropped 5 bases, with 11 bases sitting between them. This CDR3 has 12 amino acids. CDR1 and CDR2 from the germline V gene are MDHEN and SYDVKM. Here the CDR3 DNA reads TGTGCCAGCAAAGGGTGGTATTATGGCTACACCTTC. This translates into CASKGWYYGYTF.

The chain is built from TRBV6-2 or TRBV6-3 and TRBJ2-2; a weak D match, TRBD2 (5 bases). Between the trimmed V and J ends, which lost 2 bases and 4 bases, there was a span of 8 bases. CDR3 size: 14 residues. Germline loops: CDR1 MNHEY, CDR2 SVGEGT. The DNA for the CDR3 is TGTGCCAGCAGTTACGAAGAGGGCACCGGGGAGCTGTTTTTT. It specifies CASSYEEGTGELFF.

This clonotype is termed medium-sized. J is TRBJ2-2 and V is TRBV7-2; TRBD2 matches at 14 bases. This CDR3 spans 17 amino acids. The V and J ends lost 5 bases and 2 bases, in that order; junction bases with no gene match: 4. CDR1 and CDR2 from the germline V gene are SGHTA and FQGNSA. CDR3 sequence: CASSLGLAGGNTGELFF. In nucleotides, the CDR3 is TGTGCCAGCAGCCTAGGACTAGCGGGGGGCAACACCGGGGAGCTGTTTTTT.